A selection of T cell receptor beta chains follows, all from one sample in a study of blood T cell repertoires in COVID-19. Produced via immunoSEQ multiplex PCR; TCRdb's table is partial and in-frame only. This table holds about 300,000 clones, 90% found once. Sequenced sample: peripheral blood. Receptors were obtained from a woman between 50 and 59 years old with COVID-19, enrolled during active disease. Both conserved end residues are part of each CDR3. The D gene is left open where the match is weak. Size values are once, few and many counts, or a class for expanded clones, and some rows have none.

d_call	v_call	j_call	clone_size	cdr3_length	cdr3_nt	cdr3_aa
-	TRBV6-2/TRBV6-3	TRBJ2-3	-	16	TGTGCCAGCAGTTACGATGGGAGTCTCATGACAGATACGCAGTATTTT	CASSYDGSLMTDTQYF
-	TRBV19	TRBJ1-2	once	13	TGTGCCAGTAGTATATCAAGCTTTGGTGGCTACACCTTC	CASSISSFGGYTF
TRBD2	TRBV19	TRBJ2-1	-	14	TGTGCCAGTAGTCAAGGGACTAGCCGCAATGAGCAGTTCTTC	CASSQGTSRNEQFF
-	TRBV18	TRBJ2-5	-	14	TGTGCCAGCTCACCCGGCGCGGGGTCAGAGACCCAGTACTTC	CASSPGAGSETQYF
-	TRBV11-2	TRBJ2-5	-	15	TGTGCCAGCAGCTTAGACAGGGTTCTTTTAGAGACCCAGTACTTC	CASSLDRVLLETQYF
-	TRBV29-1	TRBJ1-2	once	11	TGCAGCGTTGGACAGGACTATGGCTACACCTTC	CSVGQDYGYTF
-	TRBV6-4	TRBJ1-2	-	10	TGTGCCAGCAATATTACCGACAAACCATTC	CASNITDKPF
TRBD2	TRBV6-6	TRBJ2-7	-	16	TGTGCCAGCAGTCCACAAGGGACTAGCGGTCCCTACGAGCAGTACTTC	CASSPQGTSGPYEQYF
-	TRBV5-1	TRBJ1-1	-	12	TGCGCCAGCAGCTTTGAGAGGGGGGAAGCTTTCTTT	CASSFERGEAFF
TRBD1	TRBV7-2	TRBJ1-1	-	16	TGTGCCAGCAGTATGGGGGCAGGGGGCAGGAACACTGAAGCTTTCTTT	CASSMGAGGRNTEAFF
-	TRBV25-1	TRBJ2-5	-	14	TGTGCCAGCAGTGAAGGGCAGCCCGGAGAGACCCAGTACTTC	CASSEGQPGETQYF
-	TRBV27	TRBJ2-6	-	14	TGTGCCAGCAGTTTGAGCTCTGGGGCCAACGTCCTGACTTTC	CASSLSSGANVLTF
-	TRBV18	TRBJ1-4	-	16	TGTGCCAGCTCACCCAGCTTAGGGGGGGCGGATGAAAAACTGTTTTTT	CASSPSLGGADEKLFF
-	TRBV10-3	TRBJ2-4	-	14	TGTGCCACCTCCCCGACTTCAGCCAAAAACATTCAGTACTTC	CATSPTSAKNIQYF
TRBD2	TRBV7-9	TRBJ2-2	-	16	TGTGCCAGCAGCCTCGGGGGGGCCGGGGCCACCGGGGAGCTGTTTTTT	CASSLGGAGATGELFF
-	TRBV12-3/TRBV12-4	TRBJ2-7	-	12	TGTGCCAGCAGTTTACCCCACAGTGAGCAGTACTTC	CASSLPHSEQYF
TRBD1	TRBV10-3	TRBJ2-1	few	14	TGTGCCATCAGTCGGGGGGGACAGGGGAATGAGCAGTTCTTC	CAISRGGQGNEQFF
-	TRBV2	TRBJ2-4	-	14	TGTGCCAGCATTGAACAGGTAGCCAAAAACATTCAGTACTTC	CASIEQVAKNIQYF
-	TRBV9	TRBJ2-1	-	12	TGTGCCAGCAGCATTGGCGGCGGTGAGCAGTTCTTC	CASSIGGGEQFF
TRBD1	TRBV28	TRBJ1-3	-	14	TGTGCCAGCAGTTCGACAGGGTCGGGAAACACCATATATTTT	CASSSTGSGNTIYF
-	TRBV29-1	TRBJ1-1	-	14	TGCAGCGTTGACGAGACCCTACCCAGGGCTGAAGCTTTCTTT	CSVDETLPRAEAFF
TRBD2	TRBV11-3	TRBJ2-1	-	14	TGTGCCAGCAGCTTCTCTAGCGGGAGTCATGAGCAGTTCTTC	CASSFSSGSHEQFF
-	TRBV9	TRBJ2-5	-	12	TGTGCCAGCAGTAGTAGCCTAGAGACCCAGTACTTC	CASSSSLETQYF
-	TRBV19	TRBJ2-5	-	13	TGTGCCAGCCAACAGGGAACTGGCGAGACCCAGTACTTC	CASQQGTGETQYF
-	TRBV7-6	TRBJ2-7	-	16	TGTGCCAGCAGCCTGCAGGTGGGGACACGGACCTACGAGCAGTACTTC	CASSLQVGTRTYEQYF
TRBD2	TRBV15	TRBJ2-3	-	23	TGTGCCACCAGCAGAGATTTAGGAGATAGGGGGACTAGCGGACGGGGAAGGGAGGATACGCAGTATTTT	CATSRDLGDRGTSGRGREDTQYF
TRBD1	TRBV11-2	TRBJ2-2	-	19	TGTGCCAGCACCCTACCACTGGGACAGGGTGGATTGAACACCGGGGAGCTGTTTTTT	CASTLPLGQGGLNTGELFF
TRBD1	TRBV11-2	TRBJ1-1	-	16	TGTGCCAGCAGCCCCCAGGGGGGCAAGTTGAACACTGAAGCTTTCTTT	CASSPQGGKLNTEAFF
TRBD2	TRBV6-5	TRBJ2-1	-	15	TGTGCCAGCAGAACGATGGCGGGAGTTGTCAATGAGCAGTTCTTC	CASRTMAGVVNEQFF
-	TRBV15	TRBJ1-5	-	13	TGTGCCACCGCGGGCTCGTGGGATCAGCCCCAGCATTTT	CATAGSWDQPQHF
-	TRBV14	TRBJ1-2	once	13	TGTGCCAGCAGCCAAGATGTCAGGAATGGCTACACCTTC	CASSQDVRNGYTF
TRBD1	TRBV30	TRBJ1-2	-	14	TGTGCCTGGAGTGAAAAGATCAACAGGGGTGGCTACACCTTC	CAWSEKINRGGYTF
-	TRBV7-2	TRBJ1-3	-	15	TGTGCCAGCAGCTTTGGGGCCTACTCTGGAAACACCATATATTTT	CASSFGAYSGNTIYF
TRBD1	TRBV7-8	TRBJ1-1	-	17	TGTGCCAGCAGCCCACGGACAGGGGGCGCCGTGAACACTGAAGCTTTCTTT	CASSPRTGGAVNTEAFF
-	TRBV5-1	TRBJ2-1	-	15	TGCGCCAGCAGCCCACAGGGGGGGTCCTACAATGAGCAGTTCTTC	CASSPQGGSYNEQFF
-	TRBV6-5	TRBJ2-3	-	14	TGTGCCAGCAGTAGGGGGACCTCTAAGGATACGCAGTATTTT	CASSRGTSKDTQYF
-	TRBV11-2	TRBJ1-5	once	16	TGTGCCAGCAGCTTAAGCGGACAGTCCCTCGGTCAGCCCCAGCATTTT	CASSLSGQSLGQPQHF
TRBD2	TRBV5-1	TRBJ2-1	-	15	TGCGCCAGCATGGGACTAGCGGGAGGTGCCAATGAGCAGTTCTTC	CASMGLAGGANEQFF
-	TRBV5-4	TRBJ2-7	-	13	TGTGCCAGCAGCTTGGTGCGGGGTTACGAGCAGTACTTC	CASSLVRGYEQYF
TRBD2	TRBV7-2	TRBJ2-1	-	12	TGTGCCAGCAGCTTTAGCGGGACTCGGCAGTTCTTC	CASSFSGTRQFF
TRBD1	TRBV12-5	TRBJ1-6	-	15	TGTGCTAGTGGTTTGGGACAGGGAGGTAATTCACCCCTCCACTTT	CASGLGQGGNSPLHF
-	TRBV30	TRBJ1-5	-	12	TGTGCCTGGAGTGTATCCGGTCAGCCCCAGCATTTT	CAWSVSGQPQHF
-	TRBV5-1	TRBJ2-2	-	15	TGCGCCAGCAGCACGGGACTTACGAACACCGGGGAGCTGTTTTTT	CASSTGLTNTGELFF
TRBD1	TRBV19	TRBJ1-2	-	16	TGTGCCAGTAGTCCGGACAACAGGGGGCGAAGGGGGATTAACACCTTC	CASSPDNRGRRGINTF
-	TRBV6-5	TRBJ1-5	few	15	TGTGCCAGCAGTTACTCCCAGGGGAGCAATCAGCCCCAGCATTTT	CASSYSQGSNQPQHF
TRBD1	TRBV12-5	TRBJ2-4	once	16	TGTGCTAGTGGGTCACAACAGGGACAGGGAACGTACATTCAGTACTTC	CASGSQQGQGTYIQYF
TRBD1	TRBV2	TRBJ2-5	-	15	TGTGCCAGCAGCGGGACAGGGACGGGATTAGAGACCCAGTACTTC	CASSGTGTGLETQYF